This T cell receptor (beta chain) was observed in a study of T cells in localized non-small cell lung cancer (dated by TCRdb to 2020 to 2022). For context, the study as a whole: Comparing tumors with uninvolved tumor-adjacent lungs, the study looked at the T cell repertoires of 200 to 250 patients with early-stage NSCLC. All 250 or so NSCLC patients in the cohort were treatment-naive and had localized lung tumors that were resected. A mean age of roughly 66 years was recorded for the NSCLC patients, of whom 129 were male and 95 to 110 were female. Beyond this particular receptor, the publication reports: Uninvolved tumor-adjacent lung showed the highest T cell clonality, higher than tumor, which suggests more focused antigenic responses in the uninvolved tumor-adjacent lung. Because the study design was exploratory, TCR variables were selected using unadjusted p-values without false-discovery rate correction. Because multi-region tumor sequencing was not performed, intratumor heterogeneity could not be ruled out. A median of roughly 60 of the top 100 tumor clones turned up in the paired uninvolved adjacent lung, and approximately 30 of those clones also ranked among the top 100 of that same adjacent lung. Longer overall survival was associated with higher blood T cell density, whereas shorter survival was associated with higher adjacent-lung clonality.

Based on the germline V gene, the CDR1 and CDR2 sequences are SGHRS and YFSETQ. From cysteine to phenylalanine, the CDR3 is 16 amino acids long. The kept DNA is CDR3 alone, 48 bases in frame from the first base. At the junction V is shortened by 4 bases and J by 3 bases; bases outside the gene matches: 6. With regard to this clone: Its antigen specificity is not known. Nothing much larger sits one base from this clone, and base qualities are not available.

At diagnosis, peripheral blood, uninvolved tumor-adjacent lung and tumor were collected and stored as a combination of fresh-frozen and FFPE material. For TCR repertoire profiling, blood samples were analyzed as peripheral blood mononuclear cells. TCR beta CDR3 regions were sequenced from DNA using the immunoSEQ Assay. The published analysis was carried out like this. To compute T cell density, TCR beta template counts were normalized to usable DNA, which was estimated by amplifying housekeeping genes. Richness was estimated with the preseqR package, extrapolating to 400,000 templates for PBMC samples and 120,000 templates for tissue samples. Clonality was defined by subtracting Pielou's evenness from one. Differential abundance testing on productive amino-acid clonotypes, with a minimum total count of 5 and an alpha of 0.1, was used to identify tissue-enriched TCRs. The Jaccard Index and the Morisita Overlap Index were used to quantify repertoire overlap between compartments. TCR beta CDR3s were clustered by GLIPH together with public tetramer-defined viral CDR3s, and at least three viral sequences plus V-gene enrichment were required for viral motifs. Entries here come from immuneACCESS through TCRdb and include only in-frame sequences with V and J called. Some clones fail to appear in such tables; in the studies checked, an unresolved V gene covers under half of the shortfall, and the cause of the remainder is unknown. That table furnishes V, J and clone size, whereas the DNA furnished D and trimming. This sample holds around 54,000 clones; roughly 89% were observed only once. The biggest ten clones account for 18% of the sample.

Source: peripheral blood, taken before any cancer treatment. The sequence derives from a male donor older than 55 with stage III squamous cell lung carcinoma. The chain is encoded by TRBV5-1 joined to TRBJ2-1; 11 middle bases align to TRBD2. The nucleotide sequence is given as TGCGCCAGCAGCATGTTAGCGGGAGGGAGCTACAATGAGCAGTTCTTC. Its amino acids are CASSMLAGGSYNEQFF.